This TCR beta chain was obtained from a study of chemoradiotherapy in HPV16-positive cancers. The study's findings and limits: Candidate HPV-specific clones and E7-related TCR motifs grew in tumor during treatment.

Points on this clone: The antigen is unknown.

The assay was immunoSEQ multiplex PCR, and TCRdb's table has in-frame clones only and misses some. This table holds about 3,500 clones, 75% to 90% found once. Repertoires were sampled repeatedly during chemoradiotherapy. Trimming removed 5 bases from V and 6 bases from J, with 17 bases in between. The length of the CDR3 is 14 residues. Germline values: CDR1 GTSNPN, CDR2 SVGIG (reference sequence). The source was tumor tissue, collected from a patient who underwent chemoradiotherapy. The V gene is TRBV30, the J gene TRBJ1-5, with D hard to call. This receptor was identified in a human donor with HPV-associated anogenital cancer. In nucleotides, the CDR3 is TGTGCCTGGGTAAACAAAAAGTGGGCTCAGCCCCAGCATTTT. Encoded protein: CAWVNKKWAQPQHF.